The rows below give T cell receptor beta chains drawn from one sample of a study of a mutant IDH1 vaccine in newly diagnosed glioma. Only in-frame clones appear in the TCRdb table, and some are missing; sequencing was by immunoSEQ multiplex PCR. The table records around 50,000 clones, around 84% of them present only once. Antigen specificity for these receptors is unknown. The material was PBMCs, obtained from a glioma patient whose treatment included an IDH1 peptide vaccine. The source is a woman aged 25 to 45 with glioma. Some clones in this sample may be carry-over from other donors' samples. Each CDR3 is given with its conserved first and last residue. A D gene is named only where the DNA matches it firmly. The listing skips clone size in some rows; elsewhere it reads once, few, many or a size class.

>NA|15|TRBV10-2|TRBJ1-1|TRBD1
TGCGCCAGCAGTGAGCCGGGACAGGGAATAACTGAAGCTTTCTTT
CASSEPGQGITEAFF
>NA|14|TRBV4-2|TRBJ2-7|NA
TGTGCCAGCAGCCAAGATAAGGGATCCTACGAGCAGTACTTC
CASSQDKGSYEQYF
>few|15|TRBV2|TRBJ1-4|NA
TGTGCCAGCAGCATACCCCGGGGTTCCTCTGAAAAACTGTTTTTT
CASSIPRGSSEKLFF
>NA|14|TRBV5-4|TRBJ2-7|TRBD1
TGTGCCAGCAGCTTGGGGGACAGGCCGTATGAGCAGTACTTC
CASSLGDRPYEQYF
>NA|16|TRBV6-4|TRBJ2-6|NA
TGTGCCAGCAGCGCCGGGACGGTCTCTGGGGCCAACGTCCTGACTTTC
CASSAGTVSGANVLTF
>NA|15|TRBV5-4|TRBJ2-1|NA
TGTGCCAGCAGTCCGGGTGTTTACGAGGTTAATGAGCAGTTCTTC
CASSPGVYEVNEQFF
>NA|15|TRBV10-3|TRBJ2-3|NA
TGTGCCATCAACCGAGCGGCCGAGGGCACAGATACGCAGTATTTT
CAINRAAEGTDTQYF
>NA|12|TRBV6-5|TRBJ2-2|NA
TGTGCCAGCAGCCGGATCACCGGGGAGCTGTTTTTT
CASSRITGELFF
>NA|14|TRBV27|TRBJ2-3|NA
TGTGCCAGCAGCCCCGGACGCCCCACAGATACGCAGTATTTT
CASSPGRPTDTQYF
>NA|15|TRBV19|TRBJ2-7|TRBD1
TGTGCCAGTAGTCACCGGGACAGAAGTTCCTACGAGCAGTACTTC
CASSHRDRSSYEQYF
>NA|13|TRBV19|TRBJ2-7|NA
TGTGCCAGTAGGTCCGGGGGAACCTACGAGCAGTACTTC
CASRSGGTYEQYF
>NA|13|TRBV19|TRBJ2-7|NA
TGTGCCAGTACTGCGGGGGCGGGCTACGAGCAGTACTTC
CASTAGAGYEQYF
>NA|12|TRBV7-9|TRBJ2-1|NA
TGTGCCAGCCAGGGCTCCTACAATGAGCAGTTCTTC
CASQGSYNEQFF
>NA|16|TRBV10-2|TRBJ2-2|NA
TGCGCCAGCACCCCTATGTGGGTGGGAAACACCGGGGAGCTGTTTTTT
CASTPMWVGNTGELFF